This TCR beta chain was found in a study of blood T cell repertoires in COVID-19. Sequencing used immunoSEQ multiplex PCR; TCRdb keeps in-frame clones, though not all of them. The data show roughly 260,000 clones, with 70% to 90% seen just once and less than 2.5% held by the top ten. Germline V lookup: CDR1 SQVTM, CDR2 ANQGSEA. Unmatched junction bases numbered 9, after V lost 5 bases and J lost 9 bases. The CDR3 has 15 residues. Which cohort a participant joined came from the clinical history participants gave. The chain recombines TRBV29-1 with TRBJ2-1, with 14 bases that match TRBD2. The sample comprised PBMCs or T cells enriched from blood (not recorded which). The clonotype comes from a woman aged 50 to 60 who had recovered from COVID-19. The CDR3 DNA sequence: TGCAGCGTTTCGACTAGCGGGAGGGGTTTGGTTGAGCAGTTCTTC. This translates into CSVSTSGRGLVEQFF.